This entry features one T cell receptor (beta chain) sequence. This sample was included in a study of blood T cell repertoires in COVID-19. Study details: Sites across the United States, Italy and Spain contributed samples from acute and convalescent COVID-19.

CDR3 size: 15 residues. Trimming removed 5 bases from V and 3 bases from J, with 17 bases in between. CDR1 and CDR2 from the germline V gene are SGHVS and FNYEAQ. In the source study's methods: Using reference gene primer amplification, nucleated cell counts were estimated. Method: immunoSEQ multiplex PCR; TCRdb's copy keeps in-frame clones and lacks some. The DNA gave D and trimming, while V, J and clone size come from that table. Among about 76,000 clones, roughly 85% were seen once, and the ten largest hold roughly 8.5%. V usage is TRBV7-6 and J usage is TRBJ2-7, with D tentatively TRBD1 (6 bases). Sequencing was done on a sample of peripheral blood. This TCR came from a man under 40 with acute or convalescent COVID-19. The CDR3 sequence: CASSQQDGGHYEQYF. Written as DNA, the CDR3 is TGTGCCAGCAGCCAACAGGATGGGGGCCACTACGAGCAGTACTTC.